This TCR beta chain was sequenced in a study of identical twins. Study observations and caveats: Models underestimated TCR alpha sharing (out-of-frame) in monozygotic twins. Beta out-of-frame sequences displayed a weaker excess of sharing between twins.

Notes on this clonotype: Its matching antigen is unknown.

Template switching added a universal primer site; cDNA carried unique molecular identifiers. TCRdb redid the calling of the 5' RACE reads with MiXCR, one entry per CDR3 protein. This table has approximately 530,000 distinct CDR3 sequences, 20% to 25% appearing once. V was shortened by 0 bases and J by 1 base, with 5 bases between the two germline ends. The CDR3 runs 14 residues. Germline CDR1 reads SGHDN; CDR2 reads FVKESK. This same sample was also part of a study on yellow fever vaccine responses in identical twins.

The specimen sequenced was CD4+ T cells sorted from blood. V is TRBV14 and J is TRBJ2-3; no clear D. The TCR was taken from a woman between 18 and 29 years old in good health. Written as DNA, the CDR3 is TGTGCCAGCAGCCAAGATGGTGGCACAGATACGCAGTATTTT. Translated, it gives CASSQDGGTDTQYF.